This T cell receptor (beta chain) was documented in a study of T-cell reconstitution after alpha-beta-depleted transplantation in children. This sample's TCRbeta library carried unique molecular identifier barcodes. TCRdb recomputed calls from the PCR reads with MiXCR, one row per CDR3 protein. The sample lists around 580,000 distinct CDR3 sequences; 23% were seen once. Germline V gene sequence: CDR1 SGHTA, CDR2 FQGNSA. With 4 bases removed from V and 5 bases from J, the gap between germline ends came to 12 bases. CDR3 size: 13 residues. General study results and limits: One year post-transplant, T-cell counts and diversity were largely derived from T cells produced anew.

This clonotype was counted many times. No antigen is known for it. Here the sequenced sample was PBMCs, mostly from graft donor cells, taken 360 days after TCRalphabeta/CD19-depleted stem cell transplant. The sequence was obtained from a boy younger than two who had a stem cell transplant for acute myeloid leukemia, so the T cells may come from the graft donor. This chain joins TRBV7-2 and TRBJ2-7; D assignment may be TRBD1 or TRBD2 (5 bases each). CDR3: CASSSPGSHEQYV. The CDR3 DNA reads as TGTGCCAGCAGCTCTCCAGGGAGCCACGAGCAGTACGTC.